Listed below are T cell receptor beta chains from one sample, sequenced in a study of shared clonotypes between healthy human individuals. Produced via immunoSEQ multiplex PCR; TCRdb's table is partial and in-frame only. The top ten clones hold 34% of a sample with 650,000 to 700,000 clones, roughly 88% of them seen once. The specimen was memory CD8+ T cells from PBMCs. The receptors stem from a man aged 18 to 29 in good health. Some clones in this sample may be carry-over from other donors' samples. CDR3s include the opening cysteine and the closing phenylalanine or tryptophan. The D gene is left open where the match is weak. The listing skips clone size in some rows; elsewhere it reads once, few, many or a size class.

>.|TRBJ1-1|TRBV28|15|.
CASSPWGGRLSEAFF
TGTGCCAGCAGTCCTTGGGGGGGGCGCCTGTCTGAAGCTTTCTTT
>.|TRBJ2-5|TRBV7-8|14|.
CASSLTVYQETQYF
TGTGCCAGCAGCTTAACAGTGTACCAAGAGACCCAGTACTTC
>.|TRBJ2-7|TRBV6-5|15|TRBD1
CASSYSRDRGYEQYF
TGTGCCAGCAGTTACTCCCGGGACAGGGGCTACGAGCAGTACTTC
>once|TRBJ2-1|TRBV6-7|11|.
CASSYSWDAFF
TGTGCCAGCAGTTACTCTTGGGACGCGTTCTTC
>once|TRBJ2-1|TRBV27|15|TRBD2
CASSFLGTTFNEQFF
TGTGCCAGCAGTTTCCTCGGGACTACTTTCAATGAGCAGTTCTTC
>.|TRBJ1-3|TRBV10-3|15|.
CAIRTNREGGNTIYF
TGTGCCATCAGAACCAACAGGGAGGGAGGAAACACCATATATTTT
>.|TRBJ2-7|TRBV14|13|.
CASSQESGYEQYF
TGTGCCAGCAGCCAAGAATCTGGCTACGAGCAGTACTTC
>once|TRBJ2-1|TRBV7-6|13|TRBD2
CASSPGTSEGQFF
TGTGCCAGCAGCCCCGGGACTAGCGAGGGGCAGTTCTTC
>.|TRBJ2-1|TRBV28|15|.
CASRGGRRIYNEQFF
TGTGCCAGCAGAGGGGGGCGGAGGATCTACAATGAGCAGTTCTTC
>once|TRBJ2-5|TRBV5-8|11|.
CASSPGGTQYF
TGTGCCAGCAGTCCTGGGGGGACCCAGTACTTC
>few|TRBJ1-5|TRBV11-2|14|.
CASSAGTKGQPQHF
TGTGCCAGCAGTGCCGGGACAAAGGGTCAGCCCCAGCATTTT
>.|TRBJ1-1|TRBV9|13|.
CASSATPAGEAFF
TGTGCCAGCAGCGCAACACCGGCCGGTGAAGCTTTCTTT
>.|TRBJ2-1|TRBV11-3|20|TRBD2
CASSLDTLPGVSGMNNEQFF
TGTGCCAGCAGCTTAGATACCCTCCCTGGGGTTAGCGGGATGAACAATGAGCAGTTCTTC
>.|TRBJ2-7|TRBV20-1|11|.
CSARDGYEQYF
TGCAGTGCTAGGGACGGCTACGAGCAGTACTTC
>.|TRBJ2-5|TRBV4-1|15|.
CASSHPHSGVETQYF
TGCGCCAGCAGCCATCCGCATTCCGGAGTCGAGACCCAGTACTTC